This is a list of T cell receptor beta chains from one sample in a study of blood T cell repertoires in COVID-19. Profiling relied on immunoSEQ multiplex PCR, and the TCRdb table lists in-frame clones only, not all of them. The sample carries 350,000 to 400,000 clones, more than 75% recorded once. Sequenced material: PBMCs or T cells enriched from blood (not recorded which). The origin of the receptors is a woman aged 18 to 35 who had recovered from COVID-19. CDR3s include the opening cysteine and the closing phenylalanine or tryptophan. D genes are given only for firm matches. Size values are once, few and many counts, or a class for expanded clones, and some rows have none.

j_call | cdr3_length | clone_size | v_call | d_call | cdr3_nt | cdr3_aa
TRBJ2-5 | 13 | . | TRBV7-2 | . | TGTGCCAGCAGCTTAGTTCCCAGAGAGACCCAGTACTTC | CASSLVPRETQYF
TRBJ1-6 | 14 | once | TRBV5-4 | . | TGTGCCAGCAGCTTTTCCGGGGGAAATTCACCCCTCCACTTT | CASSFSGGNSPLHF
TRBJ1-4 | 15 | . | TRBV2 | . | TGTGCCAGCAGGAGACAGGACGTCACTAATGAAAAACTGTTTTTT | CASRRQDVTNEKLFF
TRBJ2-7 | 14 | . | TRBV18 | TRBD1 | TGTGCCAGCTCAGCCCGGGACAGGGCCTACGAGCAGTACTTC | CASSARDRAYEQYF
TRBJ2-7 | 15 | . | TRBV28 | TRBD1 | TGTGCCAGCAGTTGGAGGACAGGAAACTTCTACGAGCAGTACTTC | CASSWRTGNFYEQYF
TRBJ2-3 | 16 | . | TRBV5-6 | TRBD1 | TGTGCCAGCAGCGGACAGGGGCCGACCAGCACAGATACGCAGTATTTT | CASSGQGPTSTDTQYF
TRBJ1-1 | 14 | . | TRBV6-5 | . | TGTGCCAGCAGCCCGGTAGGGGCGATAACTGAAGCTTTCTTT | CASSPVGAITEAFF
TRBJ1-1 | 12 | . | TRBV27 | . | TGTGCCAGCCGCGCGGGGGGGACTGAAGCTTTCTTT | CASRAGGTEAFF
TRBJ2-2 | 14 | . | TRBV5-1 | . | TGCGCCAGCAGCGCCTCTTGGAGCACCGGGGAGCTGTTTTTT | CASSASWSTGELFF
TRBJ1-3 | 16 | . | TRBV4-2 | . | TGTGCCAGCAGCCAAGATGACTCATTGTCTGGAAACACCATATATTTT | CASSQDDSLSGNTIYF
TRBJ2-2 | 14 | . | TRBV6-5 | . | TGTGCCAGCAGCGTGGCAGGCCCGACCGGGGAGCTGTTTTTT | CASSVAGPTGELFF
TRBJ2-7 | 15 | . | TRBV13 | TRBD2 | TGTGCCAGCAGCCTGAGAGGGACTACCTCCTACGAGCAGTACTTC | CASSLRGTTSYEQYF
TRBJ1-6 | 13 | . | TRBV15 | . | TGTGCCACCAGCAGCGAGGGTTGGTCACCCCTCCACTTT | CATSSEGWSPLHF
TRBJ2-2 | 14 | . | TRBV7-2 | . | TGTGCCAGCAGCAAAACGACAGATACCGGGGAGCTGTTTTTT | CASSKTTDTGELFF
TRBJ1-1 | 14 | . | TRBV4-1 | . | TGCGCCAGCAGCCAAGTGGGGGGGGCCACTGAAGCTTTCTTT | CASSQVGGATEAFF
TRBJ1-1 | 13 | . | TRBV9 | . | TGTGCCAGCAGCTCTTACAGGAACACTGAAGCTTTCTTT | CASSSYRNTEAFF
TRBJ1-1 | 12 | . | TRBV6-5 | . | TGTGCCAGCAGTTACTTGCAGGGTGAAGCTTTCTTT | CASSYLQGEAFF